This entry lists 2 T cell receptor beta chains sequenced from one sample in a study of CD8 T cells in ankylosing spondylitis. TCRdb reprocessed the 5' RACE reads via MiXCR and lists one record per CDR3 protein. The sample has roughly 700,000 distinct CDR3 sequences; 15% to 20% are singletons. Broader study findings: What seemed typical of ankylosing spondylitis blood was a TCR beta motif built from roughly 8 highly homologous variants.

These receptors have no identified antigens. Specimen: blood, either unsorted or a sorted T cell fraction (not recorded which). Source of these receptors: a male donor with ankylosing spondylitis.

The genes are TRBV4-3 and TRBJ1-6; no definite D call. V shed 0 bases and J shed 8 bases, with 14 bases lying between them. The CDR3 has 16 amino acids. Germline V gene data show CDR1 as LGHNA and CDR2 as YSLEER. DNA of the CDR3: TGCGCCAGCAGCCAAGATTGGAACATTCGCGATTCACCCCTCCACTTT. This encodes CASSQDWNIRDSPLHF.

The chain combines TRBV6-5 with TRBJ2-7, with 7 bases fitting TRBD2. CDR1 and CDR2 (germline): MNHEY, SVGAGI. The CDR3 spans 14 residues. J lost 3 bases, V lost 2 bases, and 4 bases had no gene match. CDR3 coding DNA: TGTGCCAGCAGTTACCAGCGGGGAGACTACGAGCAGTACTTC. It is translated as CASSYQRGDYEQYF.